The rows below give T cell receptor beta chains drawn from one sample of a study of cytomegalovirus exposure and HLA in healthy donors. The protocol was immunoSEQ multiplex PCR, while the TCRdb copy is restricted to in-frame clones and leaves out a portion. The sample gives approximately 150,000 clones, roughly 79% of which show up once; roughly 1.2% is in the top ten. What was sequenced was PBMCs. These receptors were collected from a woman aged 45-65 years in good health and CMV-seronegative. The CDR3 runs from the conserved cysteine through the conserved F or W. The D gene is left open where the match is weak. Only some rows state a clone size, as once, few, many or a class for expanded clones.

D gene | J gene | clone size | V gene | CDR3 DNA | CDR3 protein
NA | TRBJ1-1 | NA | TRBV4-3 | TGCGCCAGCAGCCAAGTCCCGGGAGCCTCTAAGTGGGGGATTGACACTGAAGCTTTCTTT | CASSQVPGASKWGIDTEAFF
TRBD1 | TRBJ1-1 | NA | TRBV7-2 | TGTGCCAGCAACGGACAGGGGCACACTGAAGCTTTCTTT | CASNGQGHTEAFF
NA | TRBJ1-4 | NA | TRBV6-5 | TGTGCCAGCAGTTACCGGGCAGGGCCGAGGGAAAAACTGTTTTTT | CASSYRAGPREKLFF
NA | TRBJ1-4 | NA | TRBV29-1 | TGCAGCGTTGAAGGGGCGTTAAAGAGGGAACTGTTTTTT | CSVEGALKRELFF
TRBD2 | TRBJ2-7 | NA | TRBV19 | TGTGCCAGTAGTATAGCGGGGGGGCCTGTCTACGAGCAGTACTTC | CASSIAGGPVYEQYF
NA | TRBJ1-2 | NA | TRBV11-1 | TGTGCCAGCAGCTTGGGGCCGGCGAACTATGGCTACACCTTC | CASSLGPANYGYTF
TRBD2 | TRBJ2-1 | NA | TRBV28 | TGTGCCAGCAGTCACACCCGACTAGCGGGGTCTAATGAGCAGTTCTTC | CASSHTRLAGSNEQFF
NA | TRBJ1-6 | few | TRBV5-6 | TGTGCCAGCAGGTATGGGAGCTCCTATAATTCACCCCTCCACTTT | CASRYGSSYNSPLHF
TRBD1 | TRBJ1-2 | NA | TRBV27 | TGTGCCAGCAGTTACACAGGGACAGCTCAGGGCTATGGCTACACCTTC | CASSYTGTAQGYGYTF
NA | TRBJ2-5 | NA | TRBV4-2 | TGTGCCAGCAGCCTAAATAGGGGGAAAGAGACCCAGTACTTC | CASSLNRGKETQYF
NA | TRBJ1-4 | NA | TRBV7-6 | TGTGCCAGCAGCTCACAGGGCGAGGGAACTAATGAAAAACTGTTTTTT | CASSSQGEGTNEKLFF
TRBD1 | TRBJ2-7 | NA | TRBV9 | TGTGCCAGCAGCTCCAGGACAGGGGCAAGCGAGCAGTACTTC | CASSSRTGASEQYF
NA | TRBJ2-7 | once | TRBV2 | TGTGCCAGCAGGGCTAGCTACGAGCAGTACTTC | CASRASYEQYF
NA | TRBJ1-1 | NA | TRBV29-1 | TGCAGCGTTGTCCCGAGGGTGTGGGAAACTGAAGCTTTCTTT | CSVVPRVWETEAFF
TRBD1 | TRBJ1-2 | NA | TRBV4-3 | TGCGCCAGCAGCCAGGAAACGACAGGGGCCTATGGCTACACCTTC | CASSQETTGAYGYTF
NA | TRBJ2-5 | few | TRBV5-1 | TGCGCCAGCAGCTATACAGAGTACCAAGAGACCCAGTACTTC | CASSYTEYQETQYF
TRBD1 | TRBJ2-7 | NA | TRBV15 | TGTGCCACCAGGGGGACAGGGGAAAGTTACGAGCAGTACTTC | CATRGTGESYEQYF
NA | TRBJ2-1 | few | TRBV4-3 | TGCGCCAGCAGCCAAGAGCACCGGAGAGTTCGGAATGAGCAGTTCTTC | CASSQEHRRVRNEQFF
NA | TRBJ1-5 | NA | TRBV6-6 | TGTGCCAGCAGGGGAGAACTATATAGCAATCAGCCCCAGCATTTT | CASRGELYSNQPQHF
NA | TRBJ1-2 | NA | TRBV4-1 | TGCGCCAGCAGCCAAGAATGGGTAGGGGTGGGCTACACCTTC | CASSQEWVGVGYTF
NA | TRBJ1-1 | NA | TRBV19 | TGTGCCAGTAGTATTGGTATGCGGCCGAACACTGAAGCTTTCTTT | CASSIGMRPNTEAFF
NA | TRBJ2-5 | NA | TRBV19 | TGTGCCAGTAGTATTGGCGGTTCCCAAGAGACCCAGTACTTC | CASSIGGSQETQYF
NA | TRBJ1-1 | NA | TRBV30 | TGTGCCTGGAGTCCAGGGGTAGGAGCTTTCTTT | CAWSPGVGAFF